This T cell receptor (beta chain) was identified during a study of control samples from healthy donors and cancer patients. The CDR3 runs 13 residues. The J segment lost 3 bases and the V segment lost 4 bases, leaving 0 bases of the junction unmatched. Germline CDR1 is SGHVS and CDR2 is FNYEAQ. Assay: immunoSEQ multiplex PCR; the TCRdb copy retains only in-frame clones and omits some. This table has 78,000 or so clones, roughly 82% appearing once. This chain connects TRBV7-6 to TRBJ2-1; 7 bases line up with TRBD2. The receptor's source is a man aged 50 or older in good health. The sequenced sample consisted of blood. CDR3 DNA sequence: TGTGCCAGCAGCTCTAGCGGCTACAATGAGCAGTTCTTC. Its translation is CASSSSGYNEQFF.